Listed here are 27 T cell receptor beta chains from one sample, sequenced in a study of T cell repertoires in cytomegalovirus infection. These receptors' antigens are unknown. TCRdb processed the reads anew with MiXCR; each CDR3 protein has one entry. Altogether 100,000 to 150,000 distinct CDR3 sequences are present, roughly 25% being singletons, with the ten largest covering 34%. The sequenced sample consisted of PBMCs, sequenced either directly or after in vitro stimulation (not recorded which). These receptors were taken from a human donor in good health (CMV status not recorded). Some clones in this sample may be carry-over from other donors' samples.

The chain uses TRBV6-2 or TRBV6-3 and TRBJ1-1; D ambiguous. From germline, CDR1 is MNHEY and CDR2 SVGEGT. The CDR3 sequence is 17 residues long. V lost 2 bases, J lost 3 bases, and 19 bases lay in between. CDR3 bases: TGTGCCAGCAGTTACAACTCGAAGAGATTCATGGACACTGAAGCTTTCTTT. It is translated as CASSYNSKRFMDTEAFF.

A few counts support this clonotype. This chain joins TRBV12-3 or TRBV12-4 and TRBJ1-1; D perhaps matches TRBD1 (5 bases). Trimming removed 4 bases at V and 3 bases at J, with 12 bases between. This CDR3 contains 14 residues. For the CDR3, the DNA is TGTGCCAGCAGTTCCAATCCAGGGTACACTGAAGCTTTCTTT. Amino acids: CASSSNPGYTEAFF.

Here the CDR3 reads CASSGRGSAEQYV. The CDR3 nucleotides are TGTGCCAGCTCCGGACGCGGGAGCGCCGAGCAGTACGTC. The chain combines TRBV19 with TRBJ2-7; 7 bases map to TRBD2. Germline trimming cut 9 bases from V and 6 bases from J; bases unmatched to any gene: 11. The length of the CDR3 is 13 residues. Germline V gene lookup returns CDR1 LNHDA and CDR2 SQIVND (reference sequence).

For this clonotype: This sequence may be a read error, since a much larger clone differs from it by one base. CDR3 sequence reads: CARSHGTSGSNRHEQFF. CDR3 in DNA: TGTGCCAGGAGCCATGGGACTAGCGGGAGCAATCGCCATGAGCAGTTCTTC. The rearrangement links TRBV7-9 to TRBJ2-1; 14 bases align to TRBD2. Germline V gives CDR1 SEHNR, CDR2 FQNEAQ (reference sequence). The CDR3 is 17 residues long. V lost 9 bases, J lost 8 bases, and 15 bases stayed unmatched.

J is TRBJ2-2 and V is TRBV19; D not certain. CDR1 LNHDA and CDR2 SQIVND come from the germline V gene (reference sequence). The CDR3 contains 16 residues. V lost 4 bases to trimming and J lost 0 bases, with 12 bases between them. The chain's CDR3 is CASSRQQQPNTGELFF. The CDR3 coding sequence is TGTGCCAGTAGTAGACAACAGCAACCGAACACCGGGGAGCTGTTTTTT.

This clonotype was seen a handful of times. The chain combines TRBV12-3 or TRBV12-4 with TRBJ1-1; D possibly corresponds to TRBD1 (6 bases). The CDR3 sequence is 14 residues long. V was cut by 3 bases and J by 3 bases, with 11 bases left in between. The CDR3 sequence is CASSLGGQDTEAFF. In DNA form, the CDR3 reads TGTGCCAGCAGTTTGGGGGGACAAGACACTGAAGCTTTCTTT.

This clonotype occurred many times. The chain uses TRBV7-8 and TRBJ2-1; 7 positions agree with TRBD1. Germline V CDR1 and CDR2: SGHVS, FQNEAQ. There are 15 residues in the CDR3. The ends lost 5 bases at V and 4 bases at J; junction bases unmatched: 8. This CDR3 reads CASSAPGQKYNEQFF. The CDR3 DNA follows: TGTGCCAGCAGCGCGCCGGGACAGAAATACAATGAGCAGTTCTTC.

The V call is TRBV7-2, the J call TRBJ1-4, with unresolved D. The V gene lost 1 base and the J gene lost 10 bases, with 10 bases spanning the gap. The V gene's germline CDR1 is SGHTA and CDR2 FQGNSA. The CDR3 consists of 13 residues. The CDR3 protein is CASSLDLRGKLFF. The CDR3 region has the DNA TGTGCCAGCAGCTTAGACCTTCGGGGAAAACTGTTTTTT.

This clonotype was found many times. The J gene is TRBJ1-4, the V gene TRBV4-3; 8 nucleotides line up with TRBD1. The V gene end was trimmed by 4 bases and the J gene end by 2 bases; junction bases not matched to a gene: 12. The germline CDR1 and CDR2 sequences are LGHNA and YSLEER. The CDR3 sequence is 18 residues long. CDR3 sequence (DNA): TGCGCCAGCAGCCCCAGATTTAGACGGACAGGGACTAATGAAAAACTGTTTTTT. Protein product: CASSPRFRRTGTNEKLFF.

This clonotype was counted only a few times. V usage is TRBV2 and J usage is TRBJ2-5, with 14 bases aligning to TRBD2. Unmatched junction bases numbered 3, after V lost 5 bases and J lost 4 bases. The CDR3 is 15 residues long. Germline V gene lookup returns CDR1 SNHLY and CDR2 FYNNEI. CDR3 sequence: CASSPGTSGRETQYF. The CDR3 coding sequence is TGTGCCAGCAGTCCCGGGACTAGCGGGAGAGAGACCCAGTACTTC.

This clonotype turned up a few times. The chain has TRBV6-6 and TRBJ2-3; unclear D gene. Germline V gene sequence: CDR1 MNHNY, CDR2 SVGAGI (reference sequence). Trimming cost V 2 bases and J 5 bases, with 11 bases left between them. This CDR3 is built from 14 residues. The CDR3 DNA reads TGTGCCAGCAGTTACAGTGGGCTTGAAGATACGCAGTATTTT. As protein: CASSYSGLEDTQYF.

The rearrangement uses TRBV4-3 and TRBJ2-1; TRBD2 matches 8 bases. CDR3 size: 18 residues. Germline V gene lookup returns CDR1 LGHNA and CDR2 YSLEER. The V segment lost 0 bases and the J segment 0 bases; nucleotides outside the gene matches: 7. CDR3 nucleotide sequence: TGCGCCAGCAGCCAAGATCCCCCTAGCGGGTTCTCCTACAATGAGCAGTTCTTC. Protein product: CASSQDPPSGFSYNEQFF.

This chain joins TRBV24-1 and TRBJ2-5; TRBD1 matches 7 bases. Germline assignment: CDR1 KGHDR and CDR2 SFDVKD. V dropped 5 bases and J dropped 2; count of bases not matched to a gene: 4. This CDR3 contains 14 residues. The CDR3 region is CATSGAGGQETQYF. CDR3 sequence (DNA): TGTGCCACCAGTGGGGCAGGGGGACAAGAGACCCAGTACTTC.

The V gene is TRBV19, the J gene TRBJ2-1; D call uncertain. V lost 5 bases to trimming and J lost 3 bases, with 11 bases between them. CDR3 size: 14 residues. CDR1 is LNHDA and CDR2 is SQIVND in the germline V gene (reference sequence). The CDR3 nucleotides read TGTGCCAGTAGTGCCCGACGCCTCTACAATGAGCAGTTCTTC. This encodes CASSARRLYNEQFF.

The V and J genes are TRBV28 and TRBJ2-5, with D unclear. The V end was cut by 5 bases, the J end by 2 bases, with 12 bases between. The CDR3 extends over 14 amino acids. Per the germline V gene, CDR1 is MDHEN and CDR2 is SYDVKM. This CDR3 reads CASSERARQETQYF. DNA for the CDR3: TGTGCCAGCAGTGAAAGGGCGCGGCAAGAGACCCAGTACTTC.

In this sample, this clonotype turned up a few times. This chain uses TRBV20-1 with TRBJ1-5, with D perhaps matching TRBD1 (5 bases). Deletions cut 0 bases from V and 7 bases from J, with 10 bases between. Germline V lookup: CDR1 DFQATT, CDR2 SNEGSKA (reference sequence). The CDR3 extends over 13 amino acids. The DNA for the CDR3 is TGCAGTGCTAGAGATAGCCAGGGCCAGCCCCAGCATTTT. It specifies CSARDSQGQPQHF.

This clonotype was detected only a few times. The chain is built from TRBV6-1 and TRBJ2-1, with TRBD2 matching 9 bases. This CDR3 is 16 amino acids long. With V trimmed by 0 bases and J by 7 bases, 7 bases remained unmatched. Germline V gene sequence: CDR1 MNHNS, CDR2 SASEGT. The CDR3 loop reads CASSEADSGGRNEQFF. DNA of the CDR3: TGTGCCAGCAGTGAAGCGGATAGCGGGGGAAGAAATGAGCAGTTCTTC.

Only a few counts were recorded for this clonotype. This sequence joins TRBV10-3 and TRBJ1-1, with a possible D match to TRBD1 (6 bases). The CDR3 contains 15 residues. Trimming removed 7 bases from V and 3 bases from J, with 18 bases in between. The V gene's germline CDR1 is ENHRY and CDR2 SYGVKD. The DNA for the CDR3 is TGTGCCATCAAGGTGGGAATGGACAGATACACTGAAGCTTTCTTT. It yields the protein CAIKVGMDRYTEAFF.

The V call is TRBV5-1, the J call TRBJ2-5, with a possible D match to TRBD2 (5 bases). Germline V gene sequence: CDR1 SGHRS, CDR2 YFSETQ. The CDR3 runs to 13 residues. V dropped 4 bases and J dropped 4 bases, with 11 bases sitting between them. The CDR3 DNA reads as TGCGCCAGCAGCACGGCCCGGGGAGAGACCCAGTACTTC. Protein product: CASSTARGETQYF.

V gene TRBV12-3 or TRBV12-4 combines with J gene TRBJ1-2, with D unclear. The CDR3 has 14 residues. V dropped 3 bases and J dropped 0 bases, with 8 bases sitting between them. The CDR3 sequence: CASSLTTANYGYTF. The CDR3 nucleotides are TGTGCCAGCAGTTTGACCACAGCTAACTATGGCTACACCTTC.

This clonotype was recorded many times. The V gene is TRBV7-2, the J gene TRBJ2-7; 9 positions match TRBD1. The CDR3 runs 13 residues. Germline loops: CDR1 SGHTA, CDR2 FQGNSA. The J segment lost 6 bases and the V segment lost 5 bases, leaving 5 bases of the junction unmatched. The DNA of the CDR3 is TGTGCCAGCAGCCTGGACAGGGGTAGCGAGCAGTACGTC. As protein: CASSLDRGSEQYV.

The sample holds many counts of this clonotype. This chain links TRBV7-9 with TRBJ2-7; D is perhaps TRBD2 (6 bases). Germline CDR1 SEHNR, CDR2 FQNEAQ (reference sequence). CDR3 length: 13 amino acids. With 8 bases removed from V and 9 bases from J, the gap between germline ends came to 20 bases. CDR3: CASFDGPGLRQYF. In DNA, the CDR3 is TGTGCCAGCTTCGACGGGCCGGGACTTAGGCAGTACTTC.

The rearrangement joins TRBV5-8 to TRBJ1-4, with unresolved D. With 4 bases removed from V and 14 bases from J, the gap between germline ends came to 12 bases. Germline CDR1 reads SGHTS; CDR2 reads YDEGEE. This CDR3 has 11 residues. CDR3 in amino acids: CASSQLGRLFF. The CDR3 bases are TGTGCCAGCAGCCAACTGGGCAGGCTGTTTTTT.

The chain couples TRBV29-1 to TRBJ2-1; 14 positions agree with TRBD2. The CDR3 sequence is 14 residues long. Trimming took 7 bases from V and 3 from J; bases not matched to a gene: 2. The V gene's germline CDR1 is SQVTM and CDR2 ANQGSEA. CDR3 amino acids: CSAGLAGVYNEQFF. In nucleotides, the CDR3 is TGCAGCGCGGGACTAGCGGGAGTCTACAATGAGCAGTTCTTC.

CDR3 DNA: TGCGCCAGCAGCACAGGAGTAGCGGGAGGAACAGATACGCAGTATTTT. Translated, it gives CASSTGVAGGTDTQYF. V usage is TRBV5-1 and J usage is TRBJ2-3; 10 bases line up with TRBD2. V lost 4 bases to trimming and J lost 3 bases; unmatched junction nucleotides: 8. In germline, CDR1 is SGHRS, CDR2 YFSETQ. The CDR3 totals 16 residues.

The rearrangement uses TRBV10-3 and TRBJ2-5; D is ambiguous. The CDR3 has 15 amino acids. Germline loops: CDR1 ENHRY, CDR2 SYGVKD. Between the trimmed V and J ends, which lost 5 bases and 1 base, there was a span of 14 bases. CDR3 region: CAISSPQDGQETQYF. CDR3 coding DNA: TGTGCCATCAGTTCCCCCCAAGACGGCCAAGAGACCCAGTACTTC.

This clonotype turned up a few times. The V gene is TRBV6-6, the J gene TRBJ2-7; 9 bases agree with TRBD1. Trimming removed 6 bases from V and 4 bases from J; junction bases left unmatched: 13. The CDR3 is 16 amino acids. Germline V gene lookup returns CDR1 MNHNY and CDR2 SVGAGI (reference sequence). The CDR3 region is CASRRGGTGINYEQYV. DNA for the CDR3: TGTGCCAGCAGGAGGGGCGGGACAGGGATCAATTACGAGCAGTACGTC.